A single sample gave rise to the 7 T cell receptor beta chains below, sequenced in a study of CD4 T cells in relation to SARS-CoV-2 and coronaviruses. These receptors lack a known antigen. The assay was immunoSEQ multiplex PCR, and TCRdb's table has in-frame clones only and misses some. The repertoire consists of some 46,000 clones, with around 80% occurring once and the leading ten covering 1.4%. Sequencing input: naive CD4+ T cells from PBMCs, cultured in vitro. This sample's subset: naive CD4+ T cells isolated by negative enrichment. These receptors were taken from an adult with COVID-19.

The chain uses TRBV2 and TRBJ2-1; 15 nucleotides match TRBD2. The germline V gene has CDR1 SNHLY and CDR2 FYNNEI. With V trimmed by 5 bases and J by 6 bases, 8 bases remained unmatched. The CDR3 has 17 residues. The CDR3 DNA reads TGTGCCAGCAGTAAGCCGGGACTAGCGGGAGGAGGCAATGAGCAGTTCTTC. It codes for CASSKPGLAGGGNEQFF.

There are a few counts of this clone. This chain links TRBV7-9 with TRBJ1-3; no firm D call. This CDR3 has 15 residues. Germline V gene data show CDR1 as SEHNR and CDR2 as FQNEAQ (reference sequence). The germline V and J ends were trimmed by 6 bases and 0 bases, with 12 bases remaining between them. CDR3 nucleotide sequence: TGTGCCAGCAGTTATTCGATACCCTCTGGAAACACCATATATTTT. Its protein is CASSYSIPSGNTIYF.

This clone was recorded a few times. This chain's CDR3 is CASSPVGVNSYNEQFF. CDR3 DNA sequence: TGTGCCAGCTCACCCGTAGGCGTCAACTCATACAATGAGCAGTTCTTC. The chain couples TRBV18 to TRBJ2-1; D is uncertain. The CDR3 is 16 amino acids. Germline V gene sequence: CDR1 KGHSH, CDR2 LQKENI. The V end lost 3 bases, the J end lost 4 bases, and 16 bases lay between the germline ends.

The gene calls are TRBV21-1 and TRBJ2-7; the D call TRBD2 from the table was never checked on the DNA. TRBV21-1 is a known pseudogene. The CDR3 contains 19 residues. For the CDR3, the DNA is TGTGCCAGCAGCAACCGTTTCATCGGTAGTCGCAAACTCTCCTACGAGCAGTACTTC. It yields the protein CASSNRFIGSRKLSYEQYF.

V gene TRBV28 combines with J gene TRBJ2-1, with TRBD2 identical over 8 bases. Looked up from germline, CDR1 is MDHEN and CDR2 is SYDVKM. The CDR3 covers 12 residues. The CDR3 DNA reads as TGTGTCGCGGGAGGACCTATTGTTGAGCAGTTCTTC. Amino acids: CVAGGPIVEQFF. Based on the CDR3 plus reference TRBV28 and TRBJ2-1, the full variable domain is DVKVTQSSRYLVKRTGEKVFLECVQDMDHENMFWYRQDPGLGLRLIYFSYDVKMKEKGDIPEGYSVSREKKERFSLILESASTNQTSMYLCVAGGPIVEQFFGPGTRLTVL.

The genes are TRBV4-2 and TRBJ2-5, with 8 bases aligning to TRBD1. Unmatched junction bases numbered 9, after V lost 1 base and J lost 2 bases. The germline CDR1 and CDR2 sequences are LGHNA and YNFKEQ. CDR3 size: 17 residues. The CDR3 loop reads CASSQGLYRGEQETQYF. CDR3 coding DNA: TGTGCCAGCAGCCAAGGACTTTACAGGGGGGAGCAAGAGACCCAGTACTTC.

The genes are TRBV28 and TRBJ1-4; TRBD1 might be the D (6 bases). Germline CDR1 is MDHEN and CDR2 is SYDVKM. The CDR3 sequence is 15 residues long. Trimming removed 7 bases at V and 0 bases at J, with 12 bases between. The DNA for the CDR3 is TGTGCCAGCACGTCCGGGACACCAACTAATGAAAAACTGTTTTTT. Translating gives CASTSGTPTNEKLFF. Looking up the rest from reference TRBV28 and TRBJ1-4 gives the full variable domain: DVKVTQSSRYLVKRTGEKVFLECVQDMDHENMFWYRQDPGLGLRLIYFSYDVKMKEKGDIPEGYSVSREKKERFSLILESASTNQTSMYLCASTSGTPTNEKLFFGSGTQLSVL.